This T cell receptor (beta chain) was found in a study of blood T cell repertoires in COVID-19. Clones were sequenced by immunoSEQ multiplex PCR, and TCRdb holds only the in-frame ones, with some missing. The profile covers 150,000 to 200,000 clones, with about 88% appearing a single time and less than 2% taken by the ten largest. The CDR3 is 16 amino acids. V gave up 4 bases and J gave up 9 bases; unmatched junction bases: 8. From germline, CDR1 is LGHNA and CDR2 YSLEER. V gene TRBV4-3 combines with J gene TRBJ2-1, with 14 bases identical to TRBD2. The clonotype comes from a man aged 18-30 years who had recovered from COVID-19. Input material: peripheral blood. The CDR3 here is CASSPGTSGRFSEQFF. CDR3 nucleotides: TGCGCCAGCAGCCCCGGGACTAGCGGGAGATTCAGTGAGCAGTTCTTC.